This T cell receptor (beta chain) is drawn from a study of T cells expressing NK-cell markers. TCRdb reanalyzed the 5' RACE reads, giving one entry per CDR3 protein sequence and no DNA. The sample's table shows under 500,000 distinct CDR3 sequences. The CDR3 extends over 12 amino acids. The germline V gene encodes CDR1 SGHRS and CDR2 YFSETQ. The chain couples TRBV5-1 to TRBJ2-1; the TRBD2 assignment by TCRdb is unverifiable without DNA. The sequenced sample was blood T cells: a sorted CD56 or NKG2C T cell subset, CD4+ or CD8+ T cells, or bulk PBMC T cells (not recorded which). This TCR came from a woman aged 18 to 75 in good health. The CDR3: CASRLGEDEQFF.